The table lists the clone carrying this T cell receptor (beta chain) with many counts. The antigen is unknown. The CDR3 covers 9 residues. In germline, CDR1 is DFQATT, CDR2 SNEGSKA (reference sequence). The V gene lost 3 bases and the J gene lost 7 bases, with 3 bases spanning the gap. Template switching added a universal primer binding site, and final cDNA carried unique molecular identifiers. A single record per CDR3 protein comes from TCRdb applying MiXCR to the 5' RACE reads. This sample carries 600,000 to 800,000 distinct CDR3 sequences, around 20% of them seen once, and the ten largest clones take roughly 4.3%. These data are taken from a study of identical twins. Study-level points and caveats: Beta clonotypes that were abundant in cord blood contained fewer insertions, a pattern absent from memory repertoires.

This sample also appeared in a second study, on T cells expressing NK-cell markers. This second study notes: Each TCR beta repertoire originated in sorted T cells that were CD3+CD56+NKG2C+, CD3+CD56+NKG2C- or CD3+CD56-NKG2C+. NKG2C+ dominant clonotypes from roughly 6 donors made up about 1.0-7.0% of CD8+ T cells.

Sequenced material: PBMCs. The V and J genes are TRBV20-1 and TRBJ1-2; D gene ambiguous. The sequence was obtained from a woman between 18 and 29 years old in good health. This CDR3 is CSASPGYTF. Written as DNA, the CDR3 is TGCAGTGCTAGTCCTGGCTACACCTTC.